A single sample is the source of the 3 T cell receptor beta chains below, sequenced in a study of beta chain features in type 1 diabetes. Study-wide findings and caveats: In every one of the four CD4+ subsets, TCRB CDR3s were moderately but significantly shorter in Type 1 diabetes patients.

What these receptors recognize is not known. All of the isolated RNA was reverse transcribed, so expressed TCRB transcripts were sequenced. Clones were sequenced by immunoSEQ multiplex PCR, and TCRdb holds only the in-frame ones, with some missing. The data show roughly 350,000 clones, with 8.5% to 10% seen just once and about 0.64% held by the top ten. Specimen: central memory CD4+ T cells from blood. All receptors derive from a man under 40 with type 1 diabetes.

The rearrangement joins TRBV27 to TRBJ1-3; 8 bases agree with TRBD1. Germline trimming cut 5 bases from V and 0 bases from J; bases unmatched to any gene: 6. The CDR3 loop spans 16 amino acids. Germline assignment: CDR1 MNHEY and CDR2 SMNVEV (reference sequence). CDR3 in DNA: TGTGCCAGCAGTCCCGGGACAGGCCGCTCTGGAAACACCATATATTTT. Protein product: CASSPGTGRSGNTIYF.

This clone was seen a few times. The sample contains more than one DNA sequence encoding this CDR3. The rearrangement links TRBV7-2 to TRBJ1-5; unclear D gene. The CDR3 is made up of 13 amino acids. Between the trimmed V and J ends, which lost 2 bases and 5 bases, there was a span of 7 bases. In germline, CDR1 is SGHTA, CDR2 FQGNSA. In nucleotides, the CDR3 is TGTGCCAGCAGCTTATGGCGAGATCAGCCCCAGCATTTT. It codes for CASSLWRDQPQHF.

This clone has a count of ten or more. The V call is TRBV4-1, the J call TRBJ2-2; 10 bases agree with TRBD2. This CDR3 spans 17 amino acids. Losses at the gene ends were 1 base for V and 6 bases for J; bases not matched to a gene: 8. Germline V gene lookup returns CDR1 MGHRA and CDR2 YSYEKL. This chain's CDR3 is CASSQGRAGGRSGELFF. The CDR3 coding sequence is TGCGCCAGCAGCCAAGGGAGAGCGGGAGGGCGGTCCGGGGAGCTGTTTTTT.